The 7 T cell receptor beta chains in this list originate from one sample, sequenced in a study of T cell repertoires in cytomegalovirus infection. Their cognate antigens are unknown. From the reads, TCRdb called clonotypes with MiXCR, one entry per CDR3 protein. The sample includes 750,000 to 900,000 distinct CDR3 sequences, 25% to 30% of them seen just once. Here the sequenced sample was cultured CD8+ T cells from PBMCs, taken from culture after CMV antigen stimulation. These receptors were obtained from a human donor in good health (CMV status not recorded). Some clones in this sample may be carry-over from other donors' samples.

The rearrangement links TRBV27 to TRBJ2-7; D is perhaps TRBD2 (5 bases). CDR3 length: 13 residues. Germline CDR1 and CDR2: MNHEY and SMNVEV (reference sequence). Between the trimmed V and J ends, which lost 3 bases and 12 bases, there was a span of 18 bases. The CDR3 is CASSLDVRGEPYF. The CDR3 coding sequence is TGTGCCAGCAGTTTGGACGTTCGGGGTGAACCGTACTTC.

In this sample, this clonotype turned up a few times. CDR3 residues: CASSSPGTYNTGELFF. The DNA of the CDR3 is TGTGCCAGCAGCTCCCCGGGGACGTATAACACCGGGGAGCTGTTTTTT. J is TRBJ2-2 and V is TRBV7-9; the D gene could be TRBD1 or TRBD2 (5 bases each). Trimming took off 4 bases at V and 2 bases at J, with 14 bases between the two ends. The CDR3 is made up of 16 amino acids. The germline gives CDR1 SEHNR, CDR2 FQNEAQ (reference sequence).

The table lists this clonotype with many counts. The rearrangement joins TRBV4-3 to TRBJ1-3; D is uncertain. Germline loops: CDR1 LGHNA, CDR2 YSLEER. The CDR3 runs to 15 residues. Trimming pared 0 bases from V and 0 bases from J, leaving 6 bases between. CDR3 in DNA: TGCGCCAGCAGCCAAGATCGAAACTCTGGAAACACCATATATTTT. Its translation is CASSQDRNSGNTIYF.

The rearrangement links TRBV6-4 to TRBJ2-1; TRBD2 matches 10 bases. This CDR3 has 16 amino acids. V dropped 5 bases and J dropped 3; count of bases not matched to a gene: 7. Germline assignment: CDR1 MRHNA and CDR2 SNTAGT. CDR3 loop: CASSTSLAGVYNEQFF. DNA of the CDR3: TGTGCCAGCAGTACCTCCCTAGCGGGGGTCTACAATGAGCAGTTCTTC.

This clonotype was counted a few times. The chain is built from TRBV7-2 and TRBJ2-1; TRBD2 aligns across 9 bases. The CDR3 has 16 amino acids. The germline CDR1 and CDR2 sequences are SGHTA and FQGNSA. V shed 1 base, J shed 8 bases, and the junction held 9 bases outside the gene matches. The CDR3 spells CASSLVRGGQWDEQFF. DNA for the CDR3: TGTGCCAGCAGCTTAGTGCGGGGGGGCCAGTGGGATGAGCAGTTCTTC.

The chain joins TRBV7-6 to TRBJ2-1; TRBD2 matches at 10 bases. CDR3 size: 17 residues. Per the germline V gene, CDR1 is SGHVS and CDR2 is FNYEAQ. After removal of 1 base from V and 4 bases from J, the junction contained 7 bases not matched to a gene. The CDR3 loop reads CASSLGASGGIYNEQFF. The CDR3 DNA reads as TGTGCCAGCAGCTTAGGGGCTAGCGGGGGCATTTACAATGAGCAGTTCTTC.

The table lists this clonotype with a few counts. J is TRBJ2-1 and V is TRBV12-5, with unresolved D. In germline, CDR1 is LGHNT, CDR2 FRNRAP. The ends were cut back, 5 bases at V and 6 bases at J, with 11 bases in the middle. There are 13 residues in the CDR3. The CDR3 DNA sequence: TGTGCTAGTGGTCCCCCTTCGGGCAATGAGCAGTTCTTC. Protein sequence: CASGPPSGNEQFF.